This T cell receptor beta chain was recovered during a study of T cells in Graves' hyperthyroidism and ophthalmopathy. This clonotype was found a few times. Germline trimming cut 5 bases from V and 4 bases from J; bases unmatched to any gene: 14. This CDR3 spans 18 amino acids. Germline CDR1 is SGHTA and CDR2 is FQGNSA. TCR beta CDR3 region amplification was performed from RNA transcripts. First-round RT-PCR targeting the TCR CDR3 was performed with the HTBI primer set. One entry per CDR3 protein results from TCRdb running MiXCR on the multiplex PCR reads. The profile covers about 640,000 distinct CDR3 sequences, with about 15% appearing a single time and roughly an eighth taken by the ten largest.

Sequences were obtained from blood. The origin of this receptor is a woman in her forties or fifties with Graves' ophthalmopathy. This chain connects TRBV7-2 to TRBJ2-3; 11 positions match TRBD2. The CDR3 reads CASSGRLAGTLGADTQYF. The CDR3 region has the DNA TGTGCCAGCAGCGGAAGACTAGCGGGGACTCTTGGTGCAGATACGCAGTATTTT.